The 18 T cell receptor beta chains below come from one sample, sequenced in a study of blood T cell repertoires in COVID-19 (dated by TCRdb to 2020 to 2022). Receptor libraries were prepared by the immunoSEQ multiplex PCR assay. TCRdb provides this immuneACCESS table in a form limited to in-frame rearrangements. Some clones are lacking; in checked studies, under half of them reflect an unresolved V gene, and why the rest are absent is not known. The sample has 75,000 to 95,000 clones on record, less than 75% of them singletons. Together, the top ten hold approximately 23% of the sample. Sequenced: peripheral blood. The receptors here all came from a woman aged 60-70 years in a cohort sampled during active or convalescent COVID-19.

This clone was observed a few times. CDR3 sequence: CASSELTSVSYEQYF. The CDR3 nucleotides are TGTGCCAGCAGTGAACTGACTAGCGTTTCCTACGAGCAGTACTTC. The chain recombines TRBV6-1 with TRBJ2-7; TRBD2 matches 8 bases. V was pared by 2 bases and J by 1 base, with 4 bases of the junction left unmatched. Germline CDR1 and CDR2: MNHNS and SASEGT. This CDR3 contains 15 residues.

The chain uses TRBV7-3 and TRBJ2-7, with 9 bases lining up with TRBD2. The CDR3 covers 13 residues. CDR1 and CDR2 from the germline V gene are SGHTA and FQGTGA. J gave up 5 bases and V 2 bases, and 1 base lay outside the gene matches. The DNA for the CDR3 is TGTGCCAGCAGCTTACTAGCGGGGCACGAGCAGTACTTC. This translates into CASSLLAGHEQYF.

This clone was seen only once. The gene calls are TRBV10-3 and TRBJ1-2; a weak D match, TRBD1 (6 bases). V gave up 3 bases and J gave up 4 bases, with 12 bases separating them. This CDR3 comprises 14 residues. Germline CDR1 ENHRY, CDR2 SYGVKD. The CDR3 region has the DNA TGTGCCATCAGTGATAACAGGGAGGGCTATGGCTACACCTTC. This encodes CAISDNREGYGYTF.

The CDR3 sequence: CASSATGVNQPQHF. The CDR3 nucleotides are TGTGCCAGCTCCGCGACGGGGGTTAATCAGCCCCAGCATTTT. This sequence joins TRBV18 and TRBJ1-5; D is perhaps TRBD1 (5 bases). Per germline, CDR1 KGHSH and CDR2 LQKENI. Trimming pared 6 bases from V and 4 bases from J, leaving 13 bases between. The CDR3 is 14 amino acids.

This clone has only a few counts. This chain links TRBV7-9 with TRBJ1-3, with no clear D. Trimming took off 8 bases at V and 1 base at J, with 12 bases between the two ends. The CDR3 has 14 amino acids. Germline V gives CDR1 SEHNR, CDR2 FQNEAQ (reference sequence). CDR3 amino acids: CASVSGYSGNTIYF. CDR3 nucleotide sequence: TGTGCCAGCGTCAGCGGATATTCTGGAAACACCATATATTTT.

The chain links TRBV4-2 to TRBJ2-1, with 10 bases fitting TRBD1. Germline values: CDR1 LGHNA, CDR2 YNFKEQ. V gave up 3 bases and J gave up 7 bases; unmatched junction bases: 6. The CDR3 runs 15 residues. The CDR3 is CASSQRTGGSNEQFF. The CDR3 DNA is TGTGCCAGCAGCCAGAGGACAGGGGGAAGTAATGAGCAGTTCTTC.

The chain couples TRBV6-6 to TRBJ1-1; D is perhaps TRBD1 (6 bases). CDR1 and CDR2 (germline): MNHNY, SVGAGI (reference sequence). V was pared by 6 bases and J by 11 bases, with 13 bases between. This CDR3 region has 11 residues. Here the CDR3 reads CASSHTGYAFF. In nucleotides, the CDR3 is TGTGCCAGCAGCCACACAGGGTACGCTTTCTTT.

The chain couples TRBV6-2 or TRBV6-3 to TRBJ2-7; a possible D gene is TRBD1 (5 bases). The CDR3 is 13 amino acids. V lost 2 bases and J 6 bases, leaving 11 bases between the germline ends. Per germline, CDR1 MNHEY and CDR2 SVGEGT. The CDR3, as DNA: TGTGCCAGCAGTTACGTCAGGGCAGTCGAGCAGTACTTC. Translating gives CASSYVRAVEQYF.

The chain employs TRBV18 and TRBJ2-3, with 9 bases aligning to TRBD2. From germline, CDR1 is KGHSH and CDR2 LQKENI. Losses at the gene ends were 1 base for V and 3 bases for J; bases not matched to a gene: 20. This CDR3 has 21 amino acids. The CDR3: CASSPRPSFAGGSHWTDTQYF. In DNA, the CDR3 is TGTGCCAGCTCACCACGCCCGTCCTTTGCGGGGGGGTCCCATTGGACAGATACGCAGTATTTT.

This chain joins TRBV4-1 and TRBJ2-5; 10 bases match TRBD2. Losses at the gene ends were 1 base for V and 3 bases for J; bases not matched to a gene: 8. The germline V gene encodes CDR1 MGHRA and CDR2 YSYEKL. The CDR3 loop spans 17 amino acids. CDR3 amino acids: CASSQGTRGTSEETQYF. The CDR3 DNA is TGCGCCAGCAGCCAAGGGACTAGAGGGACTAGCGAAGAGACCCAGTACTTC.

The chain carries TRBV28 and TRBJ1-1, with D possibly matching TRBD1 (6 bases). V was pared by 4 bases and J by 1 base, with 16 bases between. The CDR3 has 16 amino acids. Germline V gene lookup returns CDR1 MDHEN and CDR2 SYDVKM. The CDR3 here is CASSSALRQENTEAFF. In DNA form, the CDR3 reads TGTGCCAGCAGTTCCGCCCTGAGACAGGAGAACACTGAAGCTTTCTTT.

This chain connects TRBV5-4 to TRBJ1-2; D unresolved. The CDR3 has 13 residues. V was shortened by 0 bases and J by 4 bases, with 7 bases between the two germline ends. Looked up from germline, CDR1 is SGHNT and CDR2 is YYREEE (reference sequence). The CDR3 DNA is TGTGCCAGCAGCTTGGCAGGCCCCTATGGCTACACCTTC. This sequence encodes CASSLAGPYGYTF.

This chain uses TRBV27 with TRBJ2-5; D call uncertain. Germline lookup yields CDR1 MNHEY and CDR2 SMNVEV (reference sequence). CDR3 length: 13 amino acids. Trimming cost V 0 bases and J 2 bases, with 4 bases left between them. The DNA of the CDR3 is TGTGCCAGCAGTTTATCCCCACAAGAGACCCAGTACTTC. This sequence encodes CASSLSPQETQYF.

This rearrangement joins TRBV6-5 to TRBJ2-2, with a possible D match to TRBD1 (6 bases). V was cut by 2 bases and J by 5 bases, with 9 bases left in between. This CDR3 comprises 14 residues. Germline CDR1 reads MNHEY; CDR2 reads SVGAGI. The CDR3 loop is CASSYRTGTGELFF. The CDR3 DNA reads as TGTGCCAGCAGTTACCGAACAGGGACCGGGGAGCTGTTTTTT.

This chain links TRBV19 with TRBJ1-1; 7 bases fit TRBD1. CDR1 and CDR2 from the germline V gene are LNHDA and SQIVND (reference sequence). This CDR3 contains 13 residues. V lost 6 bases and J lost 1; bases outside the gene matches: 2. This CDR3 is CASRTGRNTEAFF. DNA of the CDR3: TGTGCCAGTAGGACAGGGAGGAACACTGAAGCTTTCTTT.

The chain recombines TRBV25-1 with TRBJ2-7; weak D call: TRBD2 (5 bases). The CDR3 loop spans 14 amino acids. Germline-derived CDR1 and CDR2 are MGHDK and SYGVNS. The germline V and J ends were trimmed by 3 bases and 7 bases, with 16 bases remaining between them. CDR3: CASSDPSGILEQYF. The CDR3 coding sequence is TGTGCCAGCAGTGATCCCTCGGGGATCCTGGAGCAGTACTTC.

The chain combines TRBV5-1 with TRBJ2-5; the match to TRBD2 covers 9 bases. The CDR3 is 15 amino acids. Per germline, CDR1 SGHRS and CDR2 YFSETQ. V shed 4 bases and J 1 base; nucleotides not matched to a gene: 5. The CDR3 region has the DNA TGCGCCAGCAGCGTCCTGACTAGCGGCCAAGAGACCCAGTACTTC. Protein: CASSVLTSGQETQYF.

J is TRBJ2-3 and V is TRBV10-1, with 8 nucleotides matching TRBD1. The V segment lost 10 bases and the J segment 2 bases; nucleotides outside the gene matches: 5. The germline V gene encodes CDR1 WNHNN and CDR2 SYGVQD (reference sequence). CDR3 length equals 13 residues. CDR3 in DNA: TGCGCCACCCCGGGACAGGACACAGATACGCAGTATTTT. Translation gives CATPGQDTDTQYF.